One and the same sample provided the 3 T cell receptor beta chains below, sequenced in a study of T cell repertoires in cytomegalovirus infection (dated by TCRdb to the late 2010s). Sequencing was carried out with an Illumina HiSeq 1500. TCRdb applied fastp at Q25 and MiXCR to the public reads, then kept only in-frame beta chains. Entries that share a CDR3 protein sequence are merged under the most common genes and DNA. The table for this sample lists approximately 500,000 distinct CDR3 sequences; approximately 15% of them were counted only once. 20% to 30% of the sample is in the top ten clones. The sequencing input was CD8+ T cells from PBMCs. Receptors originate from a human donor in good health (CMV status not recorded). Some clones in this sample may be carry-over from other donors' samples.

This clonotype was detected a few times. The chain has TRBV6-5 and TRBJ2-1; a possible D gene is TRBD1 (8 bases). Trimming left V 2 bases short and J 4 bases short, with 15 bases between. CDR3 length equals 16 residues. Per the germline V gene, CDR1 is MNHEY and CDR2 is SVGAGI. For the CDR3, the DNA is TGTGCCAGCAGTTACCCGGACAGGGAGGGGTACAATGAGCAGTTCTTC. Translated, it gives CASSYPDREGYNEQFF.

This clonotype has ten or more counts. The rearrangement uses TRBV7-9 and TRBJ1-1; no clear D gene. The germline gives CDR1 SEHNR, CDR2 FQNEAQ (reference sequence). The CDR3 covers 13 residues. V was cut by 5 bases and J by 6 bases, with 13 bases left in between. The CDR3, as DNA: TGTGCCAGCAGCCCGCCCGGCCGGCCTGAAGCTTTCTTT. Protein: CASSPPGRPEAFF.

The V and J genes are TRBV6-1 and TRBJ2-4; D uncertain. Trimming removed 0 bases from V and 7 bases from J, with 10 bases in between. Germline V gene lookup returns CDR1 MNHNS and CDR2 SASEGT. The CDR3 is 14 amino acids. In nucleotides, the CDR3 is TGTGCCAGCAGTGAAGCGCATTCGCCGAACATTCAGTACTTC. Residues: CASSEAHSPNIQYF.